This T cell receptor beta chain emerged from a study of identical twins. The study, taken as a whole, reports: Fewer insertions marked abundant cord blood beta clonotypes; young adult naive trended weakly, memory not at all. In beta out-of-frame sequences, the excess sharing between twins was weaker. Analyses based on zero insertions could be partly confounded by invariant MAIT and iNKT cells.

The CDR3 contains 16 residues. Trimming left V 7 bases short and J 0 bases short, with 16 bases between. Germline assignment: CDR1 MNHNS and CDR2 SASEGT. Via MiXCR, TCRdb re-called the 5' RACE reads, giving one row per CDR3 protein. The table shows nearly 900,000 distinct CDR3 sequences, with 9% to 15% occurring only once. In this sample, this clonotype turned up many times. Its specificity is unknown. These records were also assigned to another study, of yellow fever vaccine responses in identical twins.

The source material was PBMCs. The receptor was isolated from a woman under 30 in good health. This rearrangement joins TRBV6-1 to TRBJ1-5; tentative D call: TRBD1 (5 bases). CDR3 coding DNA: TGTGCCAGCACGAGGGTGGGGCACTATAGCAATCAGCCCCAGCATTTT. It specifies CASTRVGHYSNQPQHF.